This is a list of T cell receptor beta chains from one sample in a study of CD4 T cells in relation to SARS-CoV-2 and coronaviruses. Profiling relied on immunoSEQ multiplex PCR, and the TCRdb table lists in-frame clones only, not all of them. The sample lists about 26,000 clones, roughly 73% occurring once. Which antigens these TCRs recognize remains unknown. The sequenced sample consisted of CD4+ T cells from PBMCs, cultured in vitro. These receptors originate from a human donor in good health. CDR3s include the opening cysteine and the closing phenylalanine or tryptophan. The D gene is left open where the match is weak. Expanded clones are given a class, and other clones once, few, many or no size at all.

V gene	D gene	clone size	J gene	CDR3 DNA	CDR3 protein
TRBV9	-	-	TRBJ2-1	TGTGCCAGCAGCGTTGCGGGCCCCCACAATGAGCAGTTCTTC	CASSVAGPHNEQFF
TRBV9	-	-	TRBJ2-3	TGTGCCAGCAGCGTTTACAGTGGGGAAAAAGATACGCAGTATTTT	CASSVYSGEKDTQYF
TRBV5-1	-	-	TRBJ1-3	TGCGCCAGCAGCAAGGCTTCCCCGGGCTTGGCGGACACCATATATTTT	CASSKASPGLADTIYF
TRBV11-1	-	-	TRBJ1-6	TGTGCCAGCAGCCAGGGGAGAGCGGCCCTCCACTTT	CASSQGRAALHF
TRBV9	-	once	TRBJ2-1	TGTGCCAGCAGCTCAGGACCGGTCACCTACAATGAGCAGTTCTTC	CASSSGPVTYNEQFF
TRBV5-1	TRBD2	-	TRBJ2-5	TGCGCCAGCAGCTTGGAACCGGGACTAGCGGGAGAGGGGGAGACCCAGTACTTC	CASSLEPGLAGEGETQYF
TRBV27	-	-	TRBJ1-2	TGTGCCAGCAGTTTAAATAGTTTCAGTCGACGTGAGAACTATGGCTACACCTTC	CASSLNSFSRRENYGYTF
TRBV11-3	-	once	TRBJ2-7	TGTGCCAGCAGCTTAGGAACTACGAGCTCCTACGAGCAGTACTTC	CASSLGTTSSYEQYF
TRBV27	-	-	TRBJ1-4	TGTGCCAGCAGCCAAAAAAAGGGACGGGTAGAAAAACTGTTTTTT	CASSQKKGRVEKLFF
TRBV6-1	-	-	TRBJ1-1	TGTGCCAGCAGTGAAGCGCGAGGGGAAGCTTTCTTT	CASSEARGEAFF
TRBV7-6	TRBD1	-	TRBJ2-1	TGTGCCAGCCTCCCGGGACAGGGGTCTTTCGATGAGCAGTTCTTC	CASLPGQGSFDEQFF
TRBV6-5	-	-	TRBJ1-2	TGTGCCAGCAGTTCCCCCGGCGATCGTTATGGCTACACCTTC	CASSSPGDRYGYTF
TRBV19	-	-	TRBJ1-4	TGTGCCAGTAACCCACAGGGCCCTAATGAAAAACTGTTTTTT	CASNPQGPNEKLFF
TRBV29-1	TRBD2	-	TRBJ2-7	TGCAGCGCCCTAGCGGGAGGGGGCGAGCAGTACTTC	CSALAGGGEQYF
TRBV9	-	-	TRBJ2-5	TGTGCCAGCAGCGCTCCAGCGGGTGGAGAGACCCAGTACTTC	CASSAPAGGETQYF
TRBV19	-	once	TRBJ1-5	TGTGCCAGTAGTATGGGCGGCCAGCCCCAGCATTTT	CASSMGGQPQHF
TRBV12-3/TRBV12-4	-	once	TRBJ1-3	TGTGCCAGTTCCCGGGACGTAGGAAACACCATATATTTT	CASSRDVGNTIYF
TRBV20-1	-	-	TRBJ1-1	TGCAGTGCTAGTAACGGACACTCGAACACTGAAGCTTTCTTT	CSASNGHSNTEAFF
TRBV10-3	-	-	TRBJ2-1	TGTGCCATCAGTGAGGTGGGAAGCTCCTACAATGAGCAGTTCTTC	CAISEVGSSYNEQFF
TRBV5-1	-	-	TRBJ2-7	TGCTCATCCAGCAAAGAAGAGGGCATCTACGAGCAGTACTTC	CSSSKEEGIYEQYF
TRBV28	TRBD2	once	TRBJ2-3	TGTGCCAGCAGCCTACTAGCGGGGGGTTCAGATACGCAGTATTTT	CASSLLAGGSDTQYF
TRBV19	-	once	TRBJ1-3	TGTGCCACCGCTTGGAAAGACGAAAGGGGAAACACCATATATTTT	CATAWKDERGNTIYF
TRBV6-5	TRBD2	few	TRBJ2-7	TGTGCCAGCAGCTTGGGGAGGGAGCTCGAGCAGTACTTC	CASSLGRELEQYF
TRBV7-3	-	once	TRBJ2-2	TGTGCCAGCAGCTCCAGCCCTAGCGCCGCGAACACCGGGGAGCTGTTTTTT	CASSSSPSAANTGELFF
TRBV12-3/TRBV12-4	-	-	TRBJ1-6	TGTGCCAGCAGTTTACCCCATTCACCCCTCCACTTT	CASSLPHSPLHF
TRBV2	-	-	TRBJ2-2	TGTGCCAGCACTAGCGTCGCGAACACCGGGGAGCTGTTTTTT	CASTSVANTGELFF
TRBV11-3	-	few	TRBJ1-4	TGTGCCAGCAGCTTAATCGGGGCTAGGGGGAGCACAACTAATGAAAAACTGTTTTTT	CASSLIGARGSTTNEKLFF
TRBV10-1	-	-	TRBJ1-1	TGCGCCAGCAGTGAGTCCCGAGGTTTTTATCCCAGCACTGAAGCTTTCTTT	CASSESRGFYPSTEAFF
TRBV3-1/TRBV3-2	-	few	TRBJ1-6	TGTGCCAGCAGCCTCAGCACCAGGGGTTCGACCCTCCACTTT	CASSLSTRGSTLHF
TRBV5-1	-	-	TRBJ1-4	TGCGCCAGCAGCGTGGACGTTAATGAAAAACTGTTTTTT	CASSVDVNEKLFF
TRBV24-1	-	-	TRBJ1-6	TGTGCCACCAGGACACAGGGTCTGCGAGGTTCACCCCTCCACTTT	CATRTQGLRGSPLHF
TRBV6-5	-	few	TRBJ1-4	TGTGCCAGCAGCTACTGGACGGGCGAAAAACTGTTTTTT	CASSYWTGEKLFF
TRBV7-3	-	-	TRBJ2-1	TGTGCCAGCAGCCCTATTGGGTCCTACAATGAGCAGTTCTTC	CASSPIGSYNEQFF
TRBV6-4	-	-	TRBJ1-5	TGTGCCAGCAGTGACTCGGGGGGGTGGGACAACGAGGATCAGCCCCAGCATTTT	CASSDSGGWDNEDQPQHF
TRBV12-5	TRBD2	-	TRBJ2-3	TGTGCTAGTGGTCGCACTAGCGGGAGCGATACGCAGTATTTT	CASGRTSGSDTQYF
TRBV4-1	-	once	TRBJ2-7	TGCGCCAGCAGCCAAGAAGGGGGGGGGTGGCAGTCCTACGAGCAGTACTTC	CASSQEGGGWQSYEQYF
TRBV6-5	-	-	TRBJ1-1	TGTGCCAGCAGCGACCCCGGGACCCTGAACACTGAAGCTTTCTTT	CASSDPGTLNTEAFF
TRBV3-1/TRBV3-2	-	-	TRBJ1-5	TGTGCCAGCAGCCAAGATCTCGGTCAGCCCCAGCATTTT	CASSQDLGQPQHF
TRBV2	-	-	TRBJ2-3	TGTGCCAGCAGCATACAGGGCCCCACAGATACGCAGTATTTT	CASSIQGPTDTQYF
TRBV7-8	TRBD2	-	TRBJ2-1	TGTGCCAGCAGCTTTAGCGGGGGGCAGTACAATGAGCAGTTCTTC	CASSFSGGQYNEQFF
TRBV10-1	-	-	TRBJ2-5	TGCGCCAGCAGTGAGTCGCCTGGGGTAGAGACCCAGTACTTC	CASSESPGVETQYF
TRBV7-2	-	once	TRBJ1-5	TGTGCCAGCAGCGTTCCAGGGAACCAGCCCCAGCATTTT	CASSVPGNQPQHF
TRBV4-2	TRBD1	-	TRBJ2-7	TGTGCCAGCAGCGAAGGAACCGGGACAGGGCCTTACGAGCAGTACTTC	CASSEGTGTGPYEQYF
TRBV3-1/TRBV3-2	-	few	TRBJ1-5	TGTGCCAGCAGCCAAGAGGGCAGGGACAATCAGCCCCAGCATTTT	CASSQEGRDNQPQHF
TRBV7-2	-	-	TRBJ2-5	TGTGCCAGCAGCTTAGAAGGGTGGTTCTCCCAAGAGACCCAGTACTTC	CASSLEGWFSQETQYF
TRBV9	-	-	TRBJ2-6	TGTGCCAGCAGCGTGATTACAGGCTCTGGGGCCAACGTCCTGACTTTC	CASSVITGSGANVLTF
TRBV3-1/TRBV3-2	TRBD2	few	TRBJ2-2	TGTGCCAGCAGCCAAGTTTTACCTAGCGGGGGGAACACCGGGGAGCTGTTTTTT	CASSQVLPSGGNTGELFF
TRBV7-9	-	-	TRBJ2-1	TGTGCCAGCAGCTTAGTCCTAAGGGGGAATGAGCAGTTCTTC	CASSLVLRGNEQFF
TRBV7-3	-	few	TRBJ2-1	TGTGCCAGCAGCCGGGGGTCGCCATCCAATGAGCAGTTCTTC	CASSRGSPSNEQFF
TRBV7-6	-	-	TRBJ1-4	TGTGCCAGCAGCGGAGGCAGCCTGACTAATGAAAAACTGTTTTTT	CASSGGSLTNEKLFF
TRBV21-1	-	-	TRBJ2-1	TGTGCCAGCAGCAAAACCGGGACTAGCTCTCCCAATGAGCAGTTCTTC	CASSKTGTSSPNEQFF
TRBV7-9	TRBD1	-	TRBJ1-4	TGTGCCAGCAGCTCCAGGGGGGATGAAAAACTGTTTTTT	CASSSRGDEKLFF
TRBV27	-	-	TRBJ2-7	TGTGCCAGCAGTTTAAGCACTAGATACGAGCAGTACTTC	CASSLSTRYEQYF
TRBV6-2/TRBV6-3	-	once	TRBJ2-3	TGTGCCAGCAGTTACCTGGCGGGGTTCAGCACAGATACGCAGTATTTT	CASSYLAGFSTDTQYF
TRBV7-2	-	once	TRBJ2-5	TGTGCCAGCGCTAAACAGCGCCAAGAGACCCAGTACTTC	CASAKQRQETQYF